The rows below give T cell receptor beta chains drawn from one sample of a study of blood T cell repertoires in COVID-19. Sequenced by immunoSEQ multiplex PCR; TCRdb stores in-frame clones only, minus some. The data show 200,000 to 250,000 clones, roughly 82% seen once. What was sequenced was peripheral blood. The receptors here all came from a man aged 50-60 years with active or convalescent COVID-19. CDR3s include the opening cysteine and the closing phenylalanine or tryptophan. Each record gives: clone size, D gene, V gene, J gene, CDR3 DNA, CDR3 protein. The D gene is left open where the match is weak. The size of a clone is reported for some rows only, either as once, few or many, or as a class for expanded clones.

size: few; D: -; V: TRBV4-3; J: TRBJ1-3; DNA: TGCGCCAGCAGCCAAGACCCCAGGGGTGGAAACACCATATATTTT; CDR3: CASSQDPRGGNTIYF
size: -; D: TRBD1; V: TRBV5-1; J: TRBJ2-5; DNA: TGCGCCAGCAGCCCGGGGACAGGGCAAGAGACCCAGTACTTC; CDR3: CASSPGTGQETQYF
size: -; D: -; V: TRBV27; J: TRBJ2-5; DNA: TGTGCCAGACGCAGGGCTAATCCACAAGAGACCCAGTACTTC; CDR3: CARRRANPQETQYF
size: -; D: -; V: TRBV6-2/TRBV6-3; J: TRBJ1-1; DNA: TGTGCCAGCAGTTATTGGAGGAGGGATTTGGACACTGAAGCTTTCTTT; CDR3: CASSYWRRDLDTEAFF
size: -; D: TRBD1; V: TRBV6-2/TRBV6-3; J: TRBJ2-3; DNA: TGTGCCAGCAGTGGGACAGCTTTCACAGATACGCAGTATTTT; CDR3: CASSGTAFTDTQYF
size: -; D: -; V: TRBV3-1/TRBV3-2; J: TRBJ2-7; DNA: TGTGCCAGCAGCCATCTAACCTACGAGCAGTACTTC; CDR3: CASSHLTYEQYF
size: -; D: -; V: TRBV28; J: TRBJ1-1; DNA: TGTGCCAGCAGTTTATCGCCGGGAATGAACACTGAAGCTTTCTTT; CDR3: CASSLSPGMNTEAFF
size: few; D: -; V: TRBV7-2; J: TRBJ1-1; DNA: TGTGCCAGCAGCTTAGTAGAAGGGGCCGAAGCTTTCTTT; CDR3: CASSLVEGAEAFF
size: -; D: -; V: TRBV12-3/TRBV12-4; J: TRBJ2-1; DNA: TGTGCCAGCAGTTTCCGGGGTGGTGAGCAGTTCTTC; CDR3: CASSFRGGEQFF
size: -; D: -; V: TRBV5-1; J: TRBJ2-3; DNA: TGCGCCAGCAGCTTGGCACAGGAAACAGATACGCAGTATTTT; CDR3: CASSLAQETDTQYF
size: -; D: TRBD1; V: TRBV9; J: TRBJ1-4; DNA: TGTGCCAGCAGCGTATCCGGGACAGGGGGCAATGAAAAACTGTTTTTT; CDR3: CASSVSGTGGNEKLFF